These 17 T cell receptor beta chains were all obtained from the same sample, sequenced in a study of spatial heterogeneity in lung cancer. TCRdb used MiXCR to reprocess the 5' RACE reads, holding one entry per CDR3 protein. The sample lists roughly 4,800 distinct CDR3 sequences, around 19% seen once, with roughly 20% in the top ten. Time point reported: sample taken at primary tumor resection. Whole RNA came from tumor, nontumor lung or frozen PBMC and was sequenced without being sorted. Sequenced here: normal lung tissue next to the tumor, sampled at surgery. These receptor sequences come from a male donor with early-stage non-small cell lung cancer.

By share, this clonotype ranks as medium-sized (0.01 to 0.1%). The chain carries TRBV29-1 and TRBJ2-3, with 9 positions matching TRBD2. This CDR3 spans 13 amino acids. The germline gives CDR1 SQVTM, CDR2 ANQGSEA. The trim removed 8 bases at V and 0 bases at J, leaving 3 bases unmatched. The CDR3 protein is CSSSGTSTDTQYF. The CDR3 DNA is TGCAGCTCTAGCGGGACTAGCACAGATACGCAGTATTTT.

The CDR3 DNA sequence: TGTGCCAGCAGCCAAGACAGGGGGCGAGAGACCCAGTACTTC. Translated: CASSQDRGRETQYF. The chain combines TRBV3-1 with TRBJ2-5; 8 bases align to TRBD1. J gave up 4 bases and V 0 bases, and 1 base lay outside the gene matches. Per germline, CDR1 LGHDT and CDR2 YNNKEL (reference sequence). The CDR3 runs to 14 residues.

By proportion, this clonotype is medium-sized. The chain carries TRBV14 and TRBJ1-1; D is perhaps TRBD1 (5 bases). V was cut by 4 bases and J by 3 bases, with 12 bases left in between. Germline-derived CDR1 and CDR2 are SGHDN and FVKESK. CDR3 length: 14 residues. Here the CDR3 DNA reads TGTGCCAGCAGCCGACTCCCCAGGGACACTGAAGCTTTCTTT. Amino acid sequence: CASSRLPRDTEAFF.

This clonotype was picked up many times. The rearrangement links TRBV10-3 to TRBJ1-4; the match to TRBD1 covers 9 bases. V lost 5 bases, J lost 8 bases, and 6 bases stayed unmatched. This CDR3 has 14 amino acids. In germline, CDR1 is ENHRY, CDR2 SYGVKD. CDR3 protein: CAISTGGATEKLFF. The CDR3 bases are TGTGCCATCAGTACAGGGGGCGCAACCGAAAAACTGTTTTTT.

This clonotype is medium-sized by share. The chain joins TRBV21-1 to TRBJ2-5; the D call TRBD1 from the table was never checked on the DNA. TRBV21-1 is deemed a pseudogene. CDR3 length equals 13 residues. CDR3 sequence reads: CASIGTDGETQYF. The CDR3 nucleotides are TGTGCCAGCATAGGGACGGACGGCGAGACCCAGTACTTC.

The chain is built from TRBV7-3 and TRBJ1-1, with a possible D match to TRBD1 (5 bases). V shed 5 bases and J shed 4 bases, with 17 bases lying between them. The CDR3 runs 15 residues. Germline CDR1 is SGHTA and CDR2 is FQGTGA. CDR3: CASSRGGQAGTEAFF. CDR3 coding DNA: TGTGCCAGCAGCAGGGGAGGGCAGGCTGGCACTGAAGCTTTCTTT.

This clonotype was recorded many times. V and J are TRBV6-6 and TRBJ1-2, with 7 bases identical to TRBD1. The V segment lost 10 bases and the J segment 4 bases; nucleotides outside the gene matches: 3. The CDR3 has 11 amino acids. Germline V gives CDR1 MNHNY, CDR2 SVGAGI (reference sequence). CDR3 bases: TGTGCCACCAGACAGGGCTATGGCTACACCTTC. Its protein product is CATRQGYGYTF.

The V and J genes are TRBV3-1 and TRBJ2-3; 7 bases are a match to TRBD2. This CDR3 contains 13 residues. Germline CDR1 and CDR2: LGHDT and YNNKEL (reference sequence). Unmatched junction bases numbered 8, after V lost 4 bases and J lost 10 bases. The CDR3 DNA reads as TGTGCCAGCAGCCCCGCGGCGCGGGGGTCGCAGTATTTT. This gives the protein CASSPAARGSQYF.

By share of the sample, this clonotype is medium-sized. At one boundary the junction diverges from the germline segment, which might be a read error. The CDR3 sequence: CSARDPDRGQGANVLAF. For the CDR3, the DNA is TGCAGTGCTAGAGATCCCGACAGGGGGCAAGGGGCCAACGTCCTGGCTTTC. The V and J genes are TRBV20-1 and TRBJ2-6; 10 bases align to TRBD1. The CDR3 spans 17 residues. Per the germline V gene, CDR1 is DFQATT and CDR2 is SNEGSKA (reference sequence).

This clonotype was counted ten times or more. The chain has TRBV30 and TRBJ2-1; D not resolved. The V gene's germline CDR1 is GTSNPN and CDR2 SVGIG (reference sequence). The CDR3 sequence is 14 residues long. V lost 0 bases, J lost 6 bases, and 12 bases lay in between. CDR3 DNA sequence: TGTGCCTGGAGTGTACTCCTCGGGTCCAATGAGCAGTTCTTC. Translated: CAWSVLLGSNEQFF.

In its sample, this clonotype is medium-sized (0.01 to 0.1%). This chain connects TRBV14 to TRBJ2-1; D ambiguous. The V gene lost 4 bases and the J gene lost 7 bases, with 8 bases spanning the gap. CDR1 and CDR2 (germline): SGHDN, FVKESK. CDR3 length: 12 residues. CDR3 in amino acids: CASSLFRNEQFF. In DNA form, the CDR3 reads TGTGCCAGCAGCCTTTTTCGGAATGAGCAGTTCTTC.

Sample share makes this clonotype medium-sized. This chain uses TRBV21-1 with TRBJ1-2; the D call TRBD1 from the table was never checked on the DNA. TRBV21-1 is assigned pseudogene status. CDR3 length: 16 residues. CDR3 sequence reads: CASSNREDRGTYGYTF. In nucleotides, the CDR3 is TGTGCCAGCAGCAACCGGGAGGACAGGGGCACCTATGGCTACACCTTC.

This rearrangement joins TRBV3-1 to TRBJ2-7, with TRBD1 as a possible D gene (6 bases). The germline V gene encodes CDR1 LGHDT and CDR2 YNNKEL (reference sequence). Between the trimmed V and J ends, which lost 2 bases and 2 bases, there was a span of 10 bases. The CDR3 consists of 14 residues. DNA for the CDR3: TGTGCCAGCAGCCAAATAGGACAGACCTACGAGCAGTACTTC. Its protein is CASSQIGQTYEQYF.

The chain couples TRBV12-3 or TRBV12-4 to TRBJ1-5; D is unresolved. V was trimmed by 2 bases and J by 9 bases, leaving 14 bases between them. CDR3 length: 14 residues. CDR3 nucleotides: TGTGCCAGCAGTTTAAGAGCGGCGTTAGGGCCCCAGCATTTT. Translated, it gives CASSLRAALGPQHF.

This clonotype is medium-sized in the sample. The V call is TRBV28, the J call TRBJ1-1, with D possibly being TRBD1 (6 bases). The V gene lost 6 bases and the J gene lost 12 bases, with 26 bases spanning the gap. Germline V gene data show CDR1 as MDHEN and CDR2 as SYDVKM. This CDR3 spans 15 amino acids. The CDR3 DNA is TGTGCCAGCAGCATTACAGGGACGGGCCGATCGGAGACTTTCTTT. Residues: CASSITGTGRSETFF.

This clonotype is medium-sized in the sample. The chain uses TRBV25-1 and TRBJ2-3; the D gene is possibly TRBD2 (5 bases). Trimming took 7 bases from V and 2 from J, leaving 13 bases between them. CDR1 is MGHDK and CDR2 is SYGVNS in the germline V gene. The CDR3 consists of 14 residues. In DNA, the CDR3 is TGTGCCAGCAAAGAGGGAACGGCCACAGATACGCAGTATTTT. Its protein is CASKEGTATDTQYF.

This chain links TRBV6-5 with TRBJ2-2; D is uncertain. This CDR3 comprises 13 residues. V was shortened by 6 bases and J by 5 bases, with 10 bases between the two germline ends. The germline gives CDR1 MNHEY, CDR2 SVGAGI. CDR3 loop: CASRGGSTGELFF. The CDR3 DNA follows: TGTGCCAGCAGGGGTGGCTCGACCGGGGAGCTGTTTTTT.